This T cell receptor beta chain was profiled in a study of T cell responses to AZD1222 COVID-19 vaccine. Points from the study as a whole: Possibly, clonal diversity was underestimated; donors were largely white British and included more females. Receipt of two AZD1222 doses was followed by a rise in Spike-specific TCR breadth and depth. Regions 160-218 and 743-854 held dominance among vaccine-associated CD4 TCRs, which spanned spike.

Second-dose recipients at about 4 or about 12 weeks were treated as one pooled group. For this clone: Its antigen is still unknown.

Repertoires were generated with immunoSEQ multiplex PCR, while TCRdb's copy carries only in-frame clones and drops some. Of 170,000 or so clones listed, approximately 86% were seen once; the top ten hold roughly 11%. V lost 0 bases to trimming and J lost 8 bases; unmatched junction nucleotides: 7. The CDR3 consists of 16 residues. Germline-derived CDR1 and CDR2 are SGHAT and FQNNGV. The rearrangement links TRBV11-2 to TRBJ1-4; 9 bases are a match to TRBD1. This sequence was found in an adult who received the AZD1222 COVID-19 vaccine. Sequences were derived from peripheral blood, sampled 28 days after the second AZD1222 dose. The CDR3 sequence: CASSLDLGQGEEKLFF. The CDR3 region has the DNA TGTGCCAGCAGCTTAGACCTGGGACAGGGAGAGGAAAAACTGTTTTTT.